This TCR beta chain came from a study of PD-1 blockade in classical Hodgkin lymphoma. V lost 0 bases to trimming and J lost 2 bases, with 14 bases between them. The germline CDR1 and CDR2 sequences are MNHNY and SVGAGI (reference sequence). This CDR3 comprises 16 residues. The time point here: cycle 4 day 1 (C4D1), after more than five weeks of nivolumab. All patients experienced relapse after autologous stem cell transplantation, and brentuximab vedotin exposure was variable. Magnetic negative selection was used to purify CD4+ T cells from thawed PBMCs. TCRdb's table, derived via immunoSEQ multiplex PCR, lists solely in-frame clones and lacks some. The data hold tens of thousands of clones, with roughly four fifths observed a single time.

The chain combines TRBV6-6 with TRBJ2-7, with D unclear. The clonotype originates from a human donor with classical Hodgkin lymphoma. Specimen: CD4+ T cells from blood, collected before the fourth cycle of nivolumab. Here the CDR3 DNA reads TGTGCCAGCAGTTACTCGAGCCCGCAGCCCCCCTACGAGCAGTACTTC. The encoded protein is CASSYSSPQPPYEQYF.